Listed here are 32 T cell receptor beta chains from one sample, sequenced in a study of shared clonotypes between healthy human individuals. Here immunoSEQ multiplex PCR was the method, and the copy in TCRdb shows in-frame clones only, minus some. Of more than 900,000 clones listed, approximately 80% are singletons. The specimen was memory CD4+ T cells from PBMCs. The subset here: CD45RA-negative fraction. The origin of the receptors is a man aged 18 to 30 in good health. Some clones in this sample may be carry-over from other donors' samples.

The CDR3 is CASSPGSGRPYEQYF. CDR3 nucleotide sequence: TGTGCCAGCAGCCCTGGGAGCGGGAGACCCTACGAGCAGTACTTC. The J gene is TRBJ2-7, the V gene TRBV7-2; the match to TRBD2 covers 8 bases. J lost 2 bases, V lost 5 bases, and 8 bases had no gene match. The CDR3 sequence is 15 residues long. CDR1 and CDR2 (germline): SGHTA, FQGNSA.

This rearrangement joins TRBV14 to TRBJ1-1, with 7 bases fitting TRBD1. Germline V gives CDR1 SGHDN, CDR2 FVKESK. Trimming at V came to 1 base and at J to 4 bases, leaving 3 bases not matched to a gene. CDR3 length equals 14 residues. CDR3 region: CASSQGQGGTEAFF. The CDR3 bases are TGTGCCAGCAGCCAAGGACAGGGAGGCACTGAAGCTTTCTTT.

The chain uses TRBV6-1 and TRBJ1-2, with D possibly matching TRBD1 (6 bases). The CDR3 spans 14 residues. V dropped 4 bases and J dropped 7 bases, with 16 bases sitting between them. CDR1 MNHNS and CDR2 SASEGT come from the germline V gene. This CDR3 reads CASSAQEGVSGYTF. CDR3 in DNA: TGTGCCAGCAGTGCCCAGGAGGGGGTGAGTGGCTACACCTTC.

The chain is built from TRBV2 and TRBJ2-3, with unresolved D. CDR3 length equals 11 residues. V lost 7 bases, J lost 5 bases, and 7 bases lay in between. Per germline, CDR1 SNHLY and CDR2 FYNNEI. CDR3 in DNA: TGTGCCAGCAAGTCTTTAGATACGCAGTATTTT. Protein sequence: CASKSLDTQYF.

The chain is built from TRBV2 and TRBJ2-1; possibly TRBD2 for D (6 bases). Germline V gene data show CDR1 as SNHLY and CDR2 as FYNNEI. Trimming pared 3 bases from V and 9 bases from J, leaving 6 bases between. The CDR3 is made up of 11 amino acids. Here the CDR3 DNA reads TGTGCCAGCAGTGAGGAGGGTGAGCAGTTCTTC. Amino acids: CASSEEGEQFF.

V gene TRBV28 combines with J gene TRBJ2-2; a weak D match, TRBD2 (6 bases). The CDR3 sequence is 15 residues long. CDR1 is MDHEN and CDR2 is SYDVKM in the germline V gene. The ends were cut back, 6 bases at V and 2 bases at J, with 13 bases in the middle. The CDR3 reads CASSNRDSNTGELFF. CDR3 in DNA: TGTGCCAGCAGCAACCGGGACTCTAACACCGGGGAGCTGTTTTTT.

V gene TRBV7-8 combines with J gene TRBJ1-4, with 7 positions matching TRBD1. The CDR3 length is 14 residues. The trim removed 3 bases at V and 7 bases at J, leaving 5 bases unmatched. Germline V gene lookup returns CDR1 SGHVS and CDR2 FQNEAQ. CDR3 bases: TGTGCCAGCAGCTTCCGAGACAGGGCTGAAAAACTGTTTTTT. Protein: CASSFRDRAEKLFF.

The CDR3 reads CASSTGGAYEQYF. The CDR3 nucleotides are TGTGCCAGCTCAACGGGGGGGGCCTACGAGCAGTACTTC. V and J are TRBV18 and TRBJ2-7; 8 bases agree with TRBD2. The CDR3 totals 13 residues. CDR1 and CDR2 (germline): KGHSH, LQKENI. V gave up 5 bases and J gave up 2 bases; unmatched junction bases: 2.

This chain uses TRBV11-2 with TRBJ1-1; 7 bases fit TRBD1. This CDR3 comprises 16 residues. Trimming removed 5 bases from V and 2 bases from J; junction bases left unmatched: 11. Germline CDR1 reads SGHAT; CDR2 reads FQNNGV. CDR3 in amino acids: CASSLASGTVNTEAFF. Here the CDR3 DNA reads TGTGCCAGCAGCCTAGCCTCCGGGACAGTCAACACTGAAGCTTTCTTT.

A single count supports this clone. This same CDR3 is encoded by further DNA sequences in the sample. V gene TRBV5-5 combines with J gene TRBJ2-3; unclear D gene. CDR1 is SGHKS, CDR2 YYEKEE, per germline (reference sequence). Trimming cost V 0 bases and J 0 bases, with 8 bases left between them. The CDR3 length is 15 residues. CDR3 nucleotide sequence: TGTGCCAGCAGCTTGGCCCTGGGGAGCACAGATACGCAGTATTTT. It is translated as CASSLALGSTDTQYF.

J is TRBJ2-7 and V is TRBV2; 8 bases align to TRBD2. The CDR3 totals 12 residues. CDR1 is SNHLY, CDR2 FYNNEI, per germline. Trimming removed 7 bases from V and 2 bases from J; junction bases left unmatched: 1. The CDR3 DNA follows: TGTGCCAGCAACGGGGGGGCCTACGAGCAGTACTTC. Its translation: CASNGGAYEQYF.

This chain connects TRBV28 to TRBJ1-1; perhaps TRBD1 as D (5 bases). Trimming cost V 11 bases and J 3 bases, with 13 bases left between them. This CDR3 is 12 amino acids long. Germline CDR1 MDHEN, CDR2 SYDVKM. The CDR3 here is CASRGTYTEAFF. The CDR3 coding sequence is TGTGCCTCCCGAGGGACTTACACTGAAGCTTTCTTT.

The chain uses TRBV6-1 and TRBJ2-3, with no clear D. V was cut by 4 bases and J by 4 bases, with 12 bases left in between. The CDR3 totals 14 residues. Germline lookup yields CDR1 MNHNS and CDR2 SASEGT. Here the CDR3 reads CASSGEVFPDTQYF. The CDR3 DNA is TGTGCCAGCAGTGGGGAAGTGTTCCCAGATACGCAGTATTTT.

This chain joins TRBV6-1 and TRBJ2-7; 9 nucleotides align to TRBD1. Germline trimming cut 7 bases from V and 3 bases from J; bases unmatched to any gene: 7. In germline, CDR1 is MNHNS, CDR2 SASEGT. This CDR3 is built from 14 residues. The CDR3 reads CASKDRGQHYEQYF. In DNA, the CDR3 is TGTGCCAGCAAGGACAGGGGTCAACACTACGAGCAGTACTTC.

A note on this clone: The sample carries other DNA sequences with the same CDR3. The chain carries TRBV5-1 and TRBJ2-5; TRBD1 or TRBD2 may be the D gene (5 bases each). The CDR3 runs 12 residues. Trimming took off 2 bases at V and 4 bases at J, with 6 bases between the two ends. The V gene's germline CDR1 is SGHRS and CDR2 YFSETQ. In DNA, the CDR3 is TGCGCCAGCAGCTTTGGGGGAGAGACCCAGTACTTC. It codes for CASSFGGETQYF.

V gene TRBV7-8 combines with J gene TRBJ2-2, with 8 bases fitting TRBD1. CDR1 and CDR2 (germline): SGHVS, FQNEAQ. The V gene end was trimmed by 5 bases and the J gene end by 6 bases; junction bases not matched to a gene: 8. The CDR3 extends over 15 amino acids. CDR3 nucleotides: TGTGCCAGCAGCGCACGACAGGGGAATGCCGGGGAGCTGTTTTTT. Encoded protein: CASSARQGNAGELFF.

DNA of the CDR3: TGTGCCAGTAGTATCTTTCAGGAGCAGTTCTTC. Translation gives CASSIFQEQFF. The chain has TRBV19 and TRBJ2-1; no firm D call. Per germline, CDR1 LNHDA and CDR2 SQIVND (reference sequence). The CDR3 runs 11 residues. Trimming took 3 bases from V and 10 from J, leaving 7 bases between them.

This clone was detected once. The CDR3 bases are TGTGCCAGCAGTTACCAGGCAGCAAGCACAGATACGCAGTATTTT. It is translated as CASSYQAASTDTQYF. The J gene is TRBJ2-3, the V gene TRBV6-5; D gene unclear. Germline V gene data show CDR1 as MNHEY and CDR2 as SVGAGI. Trimming cost V 2 bases and J 0 bases, with 9 bases left between them. The CDR3 loop spans 15 amino acids.

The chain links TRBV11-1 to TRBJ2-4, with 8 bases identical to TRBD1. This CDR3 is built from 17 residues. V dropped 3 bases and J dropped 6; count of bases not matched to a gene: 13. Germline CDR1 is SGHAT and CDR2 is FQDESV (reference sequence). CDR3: CASSLGDPGTGPNIQYF. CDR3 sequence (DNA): TGTGCCAGCAGCTTGGGGGACCCCGGGACAGGTCCAAACATTCAGTACTTC.

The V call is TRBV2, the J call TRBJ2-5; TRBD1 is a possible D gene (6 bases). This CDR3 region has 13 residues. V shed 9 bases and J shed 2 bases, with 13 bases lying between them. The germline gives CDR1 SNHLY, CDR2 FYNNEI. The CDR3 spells CASSGRGQETQYF. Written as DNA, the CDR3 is TGTGCCAGTTCGGGCAGGGGACAAGAGACCCAGTACTTC.

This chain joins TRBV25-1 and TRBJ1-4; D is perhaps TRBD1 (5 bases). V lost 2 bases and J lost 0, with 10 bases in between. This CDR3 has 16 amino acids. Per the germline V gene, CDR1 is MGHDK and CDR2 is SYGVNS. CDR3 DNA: TGTGCCAGCAGTGAAGGAAAGGGGACAACTAATGAAAAACTGTTTTTT. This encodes CASSEGKGTTNEKLFF.

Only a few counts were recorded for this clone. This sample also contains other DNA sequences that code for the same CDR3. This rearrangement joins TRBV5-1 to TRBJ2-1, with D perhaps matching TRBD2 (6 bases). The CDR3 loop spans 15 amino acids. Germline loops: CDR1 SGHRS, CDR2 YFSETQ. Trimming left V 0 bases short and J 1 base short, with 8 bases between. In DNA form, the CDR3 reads TGCGCCAGCAGCTTGGAGGCGGGATCCTACAATGAGCAGTTCTTC. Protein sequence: CASSLEAGSYNEQFF.

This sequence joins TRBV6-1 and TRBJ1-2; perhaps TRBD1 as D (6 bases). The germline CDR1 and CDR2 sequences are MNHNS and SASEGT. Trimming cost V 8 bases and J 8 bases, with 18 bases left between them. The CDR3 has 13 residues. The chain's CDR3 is CASRGQSGIGYTF. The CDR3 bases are TGTGCCAGCCGAGGACAGAGCGGCATAGGCTACACCTTC.

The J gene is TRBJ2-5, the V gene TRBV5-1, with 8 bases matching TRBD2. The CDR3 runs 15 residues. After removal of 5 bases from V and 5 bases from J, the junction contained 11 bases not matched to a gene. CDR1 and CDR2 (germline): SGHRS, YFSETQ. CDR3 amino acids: CASSPPNSGGETQYF. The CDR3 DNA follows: TGCGCCAGCAGTCCACCCAATTCGGGGGGGGAGACCCAGTACTTC.

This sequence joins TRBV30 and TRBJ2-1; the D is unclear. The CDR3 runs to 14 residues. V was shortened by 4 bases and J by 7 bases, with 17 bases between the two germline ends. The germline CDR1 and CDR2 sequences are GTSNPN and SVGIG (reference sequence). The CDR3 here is CAWTRLGSENEQFF. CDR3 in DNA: TGTGCCTGGACCCGTTTAGGCAGTGAGAATGAGCAGTTCTTC.

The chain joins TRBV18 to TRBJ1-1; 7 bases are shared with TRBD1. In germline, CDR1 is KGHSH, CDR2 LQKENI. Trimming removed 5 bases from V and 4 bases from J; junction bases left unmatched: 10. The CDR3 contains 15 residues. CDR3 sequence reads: CASSENGRGTTEAFF. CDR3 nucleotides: TGTGCCAGCTCAGAGAACGGCAGGGGGACCACTGAAGCTTTCTTT.

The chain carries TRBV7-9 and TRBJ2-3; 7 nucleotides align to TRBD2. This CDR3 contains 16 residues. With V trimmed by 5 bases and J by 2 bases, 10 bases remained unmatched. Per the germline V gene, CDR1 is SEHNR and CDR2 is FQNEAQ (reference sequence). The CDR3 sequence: CASSPGTTRFTDTQYF. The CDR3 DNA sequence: TGTGCCAGCAGCCCCGGGACTACCCGGTTCACAGATACGCAGTATTTT.

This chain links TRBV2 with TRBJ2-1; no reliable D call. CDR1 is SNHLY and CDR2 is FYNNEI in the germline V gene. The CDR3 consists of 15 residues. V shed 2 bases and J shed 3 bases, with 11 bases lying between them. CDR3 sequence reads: CASSERVSVYNEQFF. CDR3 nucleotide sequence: TGTGCCAGCAGTGAAAGGGTGTCAGTCTACAATGAGCAGTTCTTC.

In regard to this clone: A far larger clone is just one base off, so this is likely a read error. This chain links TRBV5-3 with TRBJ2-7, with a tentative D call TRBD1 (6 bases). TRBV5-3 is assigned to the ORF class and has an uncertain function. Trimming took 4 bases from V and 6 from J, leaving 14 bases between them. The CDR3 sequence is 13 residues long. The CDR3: CARSLTGKSEQYF. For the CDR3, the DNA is TGTGCCAGAAGCCTAACAGGGAAGAGCGAGCAGTACTTC.

The CDR3 DNA reads as TGTGCCAGCATCCCCGGGGGCTCTGGAAACACCATATATTTT. Protein sequence: CASIPGGSGNTIYF. The chain links TRBV28 to TRBJ1-3, with D maybe TRBD1 (5 bases). This CDR3 spans 14 amino acids. In germline, CDR1 is MDHEN, CDR2 SYDVKM. Trimming cost V 7 bases and J 0 bases, with 10 bases left between them.

The DNA for the CDR3 is TGTGCCAGCGGGGGAAGGACGGGAAACTATGGCTACACCTTC. The encoded protein is CASGGRTGNYGYTF. V gene TRBV2 combines with J gene TRBJ1-2; D is possibly TRBD1 (5 bases). Looked up from germline, CDR1 is SNHLY and CDR2 is FYNNEI. Trimming took off 8 bases at V and 2 bases at J, with 15 bases between the two ends. CDR3 length equals 14 residues. The full variable domain, its missing parts supplied by reference TRBV2 and TRBJ1-2, is EPEVTQTPSHQVTQMGQEVILRCVPISNHLYFYWYRQILGQKVEFLVSFYNNEISEKSEIFDDQFSVERPDGSNFTLKIRSTKLEDSAMYFCASGGRTGNYGYTFGSGTRLTVV.

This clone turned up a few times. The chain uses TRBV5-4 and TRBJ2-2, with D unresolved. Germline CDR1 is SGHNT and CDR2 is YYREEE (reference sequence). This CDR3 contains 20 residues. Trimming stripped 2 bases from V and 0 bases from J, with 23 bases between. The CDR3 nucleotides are TGTGCCAGCAGCTTTTTCATAACCCGGCGAGTGACTTCGAACACCGGGGAGCTGTTTTTT. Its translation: CASSFFITRRVTSNTGELFF.